This TCR beta chain was sequenced in a study of esophageal squamous cell carcinoma under preoperative chemotherapy. Study background: Both tumor-infiltrating lymphocytes and peripheral blood T cells had their TCR repertoires profiled.

Study-level points and caveats: Peripheral T cells showed a significant TCR diversity increase after chemotherapy, unlike tumor-infiltrating lymphocytes.

Indicated time point: after preoperative PTX-NDP chemotherapy. Preoperative chemotherapy with paclitaxel-nedaplatin was given to patients before surgery. This clonotype came up many times. Its antigen remains unidentified. TCRdb itself ran the PCR reads through MiXCR, one entry per CDR3 protein. The data contain about 18,000 distinct CDR3 sequences, 35% to 55% of them singletons. The CDR3 runs 13 residues. V lost 4 bases to trimming and J lost 2 bases, with 9 bases between them. Sampling took place from a patient given preoperative chemotherapy. The genes are TRBV12-3 or TRBV12-4 and TRBJ2-7, with D tentatively TRBD2 (6 bases). The sequence was collected from a human donor with esophageal squamous cell carcinoma. The donor label of this sample is uncertain. The CDR3 DNA follows: TGTGCCAGCAGTTCTAGCGAGCCCTACGAGCAGTACTTC. This encodes CASSSSEPYEQYF.